Sequencing of this TCR beta chain was carried out in a study of cytomegalovirus exposure and HLA in healthy donors. Researchers ran the PCR with 60 Vbeta and 13 Jbeta primers. Sequenced by immunoSEQ multiplex PCR; TCRdb stores in-frame clones only, minus some. This sample yields roughly 100,000 clones, of which around 80% are seen a single time; 2.5% to 3.5% belongs to the top ten. V was trimmed by 7 bases and J by 0 bases, leaving 17 bases between them. Germline values: CDR1 MGHRA, CDR2 YSYEKL. The CDR3 contains 16 residues. The rearrangement links TRBV4-1 to TRBJ2-3; TRBD2 might be the D (6 bases). The receptor was derived from a male donor in good health and CMV-seropositive. Material for sequencing was PBMCs. DNA of the CDR3: TGCGCCAGCACCCCACGCGGGGCGGGGAGCACAGATACGCAGTATTTT. Its translation is CASTPRGAGSTDTQYF.